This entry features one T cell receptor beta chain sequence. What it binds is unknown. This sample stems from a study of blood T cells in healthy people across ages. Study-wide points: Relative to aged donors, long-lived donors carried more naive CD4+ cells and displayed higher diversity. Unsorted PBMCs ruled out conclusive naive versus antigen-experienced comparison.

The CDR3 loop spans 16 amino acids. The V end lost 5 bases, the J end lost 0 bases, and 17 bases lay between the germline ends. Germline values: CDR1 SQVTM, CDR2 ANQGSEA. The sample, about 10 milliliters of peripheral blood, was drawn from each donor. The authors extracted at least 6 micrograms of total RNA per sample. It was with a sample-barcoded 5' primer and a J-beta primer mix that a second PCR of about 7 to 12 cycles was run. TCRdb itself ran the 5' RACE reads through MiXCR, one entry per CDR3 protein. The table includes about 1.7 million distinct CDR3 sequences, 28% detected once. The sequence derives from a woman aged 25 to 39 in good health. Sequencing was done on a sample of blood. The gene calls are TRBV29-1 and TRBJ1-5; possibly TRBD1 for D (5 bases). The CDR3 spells CSVTDTGTYSNQPQHF. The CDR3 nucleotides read TGCAGCGTTACAGACACGGGGACTTATAGCAATCAGCCCCAGCATTTT. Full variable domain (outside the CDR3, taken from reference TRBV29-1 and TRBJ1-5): SAVISQKPSRDICQRGTSLTIQCQVDSQVTMMFWYRQQPGQSLTLIATANQGSEATYESGFVIDKFPISRPNLTFSTLTVSNMSPEDSSIYLCSVTDTGTYSNQPQHFGDGTRLSIL.